This T cell receptor beta chain appears in the sequencing data of a study of T cell changes during pregnancy in multiple sclerosis. Germline V gene data show CDR1 as MNHEY and CDR2 as SVGAGI. The CDR3 is made up of 16 amino acids. The V end lost 2 bases, the J end lost 2 bases, and 12 bases lay between the germline ends. Generated by immunoSEQ multiplex PCR, the TCRdb table keeps only in-frame clones and is missing some. The sample yields just under 65,000 clones, approximately 95% seen once. The material sequenced was CD8+ T cells from peripheral blood mononuclear cells, taken in the second trimester of pregnancy. The receptor's source is a female donor with multiple sclerosis, enrolled in a pregnancy study. The chain recombines TRBV6-5 with TRBJ2-2; no clear D. The CDR3 protein is CASSYNLNVNTGELFF. The CDR3 DNA follows: TGTGCCAGCAGTTACAATCTAAACGTAAACACCGGGGAGCTGTTTTTT.